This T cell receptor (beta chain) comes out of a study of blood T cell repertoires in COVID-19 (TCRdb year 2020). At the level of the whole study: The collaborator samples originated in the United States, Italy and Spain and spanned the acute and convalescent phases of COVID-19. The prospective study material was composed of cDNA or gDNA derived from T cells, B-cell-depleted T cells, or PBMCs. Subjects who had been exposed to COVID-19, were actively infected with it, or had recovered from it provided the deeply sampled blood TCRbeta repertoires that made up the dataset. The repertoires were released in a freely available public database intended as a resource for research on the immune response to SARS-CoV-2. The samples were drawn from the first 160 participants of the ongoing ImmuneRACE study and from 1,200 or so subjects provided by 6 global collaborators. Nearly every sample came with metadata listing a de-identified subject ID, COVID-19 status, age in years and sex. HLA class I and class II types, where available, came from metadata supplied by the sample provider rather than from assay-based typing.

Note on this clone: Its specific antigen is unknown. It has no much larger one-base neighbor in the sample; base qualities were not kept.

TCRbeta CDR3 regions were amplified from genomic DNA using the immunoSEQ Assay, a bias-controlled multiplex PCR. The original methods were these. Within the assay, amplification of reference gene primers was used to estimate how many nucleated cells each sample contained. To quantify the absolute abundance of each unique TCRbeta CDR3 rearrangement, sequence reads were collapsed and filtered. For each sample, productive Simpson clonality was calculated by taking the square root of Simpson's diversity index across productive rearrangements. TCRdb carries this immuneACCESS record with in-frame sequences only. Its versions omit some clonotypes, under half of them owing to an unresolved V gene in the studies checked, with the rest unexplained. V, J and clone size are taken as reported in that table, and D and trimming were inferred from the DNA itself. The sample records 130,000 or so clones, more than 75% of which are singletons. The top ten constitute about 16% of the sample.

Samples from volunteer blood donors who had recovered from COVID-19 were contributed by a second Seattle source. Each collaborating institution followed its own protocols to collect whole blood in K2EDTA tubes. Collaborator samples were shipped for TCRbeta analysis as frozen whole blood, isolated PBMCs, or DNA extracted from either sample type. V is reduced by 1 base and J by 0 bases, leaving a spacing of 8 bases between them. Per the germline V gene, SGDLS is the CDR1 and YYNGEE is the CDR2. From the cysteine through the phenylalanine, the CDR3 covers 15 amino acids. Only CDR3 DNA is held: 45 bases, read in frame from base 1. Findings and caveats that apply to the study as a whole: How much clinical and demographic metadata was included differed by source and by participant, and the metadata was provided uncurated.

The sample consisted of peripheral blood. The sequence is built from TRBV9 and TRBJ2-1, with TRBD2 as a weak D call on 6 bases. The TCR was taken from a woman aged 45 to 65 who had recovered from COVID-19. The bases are TGTGCCAGCAGCGTACTAGCGAGCTCCTACAATGAGCAGTTCTTC. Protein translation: CASSVLASSYNEQFF.